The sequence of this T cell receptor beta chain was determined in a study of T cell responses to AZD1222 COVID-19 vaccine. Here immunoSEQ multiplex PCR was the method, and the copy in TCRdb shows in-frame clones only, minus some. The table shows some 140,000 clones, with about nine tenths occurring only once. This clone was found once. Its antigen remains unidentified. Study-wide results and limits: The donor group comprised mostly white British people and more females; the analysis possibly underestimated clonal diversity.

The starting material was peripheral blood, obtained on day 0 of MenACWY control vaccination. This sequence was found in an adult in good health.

The CDR3 loop is CASKGQLYNSPLHF. In DNA, the CDR3 is TGTGCCAGCAAGGGCCAGCTTTATAATTCACCCCTCCACTTT. The V gene is TRBV6-5, the J gene TRBJ1-6; D is unresolved. Trimming removed 7 bases from V and 4 bases from J, with 11 bases in between. Germline-derived CDR1 and CDR2 are MNHEY and SVGAGI. This CDR3 is 14 amino acids long.